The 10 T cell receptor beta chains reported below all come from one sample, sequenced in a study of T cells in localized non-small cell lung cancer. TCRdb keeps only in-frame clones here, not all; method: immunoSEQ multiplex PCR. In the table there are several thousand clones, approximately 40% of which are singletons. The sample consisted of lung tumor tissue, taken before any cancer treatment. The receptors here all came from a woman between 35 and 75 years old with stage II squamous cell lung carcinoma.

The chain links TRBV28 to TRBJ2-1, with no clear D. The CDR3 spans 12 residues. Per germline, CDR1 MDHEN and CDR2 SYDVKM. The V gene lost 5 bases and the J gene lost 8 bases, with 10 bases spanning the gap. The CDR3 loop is CASSPPGYEQFF. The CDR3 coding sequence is TGTGCCAGCAGTCCTCCCGGATATGAGCAGTTCTTC.

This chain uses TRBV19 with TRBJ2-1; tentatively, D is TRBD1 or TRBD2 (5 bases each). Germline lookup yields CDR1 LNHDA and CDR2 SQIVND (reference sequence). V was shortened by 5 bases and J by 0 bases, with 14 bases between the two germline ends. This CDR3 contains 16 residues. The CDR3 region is CASSRRDPISYNEQFF. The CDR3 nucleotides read TGTGCCAGTAGTCGCCGGGACCCGATCTCCTACAATGAGCAGTTCTTC.

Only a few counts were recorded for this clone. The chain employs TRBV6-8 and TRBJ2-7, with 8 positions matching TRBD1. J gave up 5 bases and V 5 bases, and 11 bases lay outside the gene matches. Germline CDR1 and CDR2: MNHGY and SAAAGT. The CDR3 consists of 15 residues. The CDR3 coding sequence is TGTGCCAGCAGTGGAGGTATCGGACAGGGCAACGAGCAGTACTTC. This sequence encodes CASSGGIGQGNEQYF.

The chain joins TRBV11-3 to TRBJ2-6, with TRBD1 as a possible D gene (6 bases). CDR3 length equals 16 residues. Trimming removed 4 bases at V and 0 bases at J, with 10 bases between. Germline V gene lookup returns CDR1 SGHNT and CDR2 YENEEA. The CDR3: CASSSRTASGANVLTF. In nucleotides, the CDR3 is TGTGCCAGCAGCTCCCGGACAGCCTCTGGGGCCAACGTCCTGACTTTC.

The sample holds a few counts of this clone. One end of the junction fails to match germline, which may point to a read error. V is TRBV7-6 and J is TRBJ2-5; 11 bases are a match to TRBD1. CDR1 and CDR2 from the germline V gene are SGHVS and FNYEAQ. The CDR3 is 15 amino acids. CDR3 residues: CASSAGQGAGETQYF. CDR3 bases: TGTGCTAGCAGCGCCGGACAGGGGGCTGGGGAGACCCAGTACTTC.

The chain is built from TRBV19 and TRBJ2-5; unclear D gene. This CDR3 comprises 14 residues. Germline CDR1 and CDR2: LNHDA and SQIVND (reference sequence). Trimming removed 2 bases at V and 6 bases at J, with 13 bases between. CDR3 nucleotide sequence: TGTGCCAGTAGTATACTAGTCGGCGGAAAGACCCAGTACTTC. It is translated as CASSILVGGKTQYF.

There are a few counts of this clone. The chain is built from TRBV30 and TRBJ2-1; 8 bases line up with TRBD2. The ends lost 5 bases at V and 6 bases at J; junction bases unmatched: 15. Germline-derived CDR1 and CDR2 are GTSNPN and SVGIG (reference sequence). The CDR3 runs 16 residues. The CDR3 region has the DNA TGTGCCTGGGACCCATCCGGGACTAGTGGGGGCAATGAGCAGTTCTTC. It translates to CAWDPSGTSGGNEQFF.

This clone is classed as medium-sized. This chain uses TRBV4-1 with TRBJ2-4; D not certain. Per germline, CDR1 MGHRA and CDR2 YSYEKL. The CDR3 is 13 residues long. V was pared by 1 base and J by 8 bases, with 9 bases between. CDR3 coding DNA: TGCGCCAGCAGCCAAGTGGGGTCGGACATTCAGTACTTC. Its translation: CASSQVGSDIQYF.

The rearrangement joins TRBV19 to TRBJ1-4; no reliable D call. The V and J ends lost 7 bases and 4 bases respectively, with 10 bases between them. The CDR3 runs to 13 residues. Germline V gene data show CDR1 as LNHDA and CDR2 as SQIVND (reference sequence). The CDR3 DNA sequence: TGTGCCAGTACCGAGGGAGTTAATGAAAAACTGTTTTTT. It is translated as CASTEGVNEKLFF.

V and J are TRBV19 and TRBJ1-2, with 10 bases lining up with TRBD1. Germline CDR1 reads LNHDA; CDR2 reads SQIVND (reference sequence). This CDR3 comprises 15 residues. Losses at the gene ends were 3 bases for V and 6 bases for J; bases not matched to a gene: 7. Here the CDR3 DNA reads TGTGCCAGTAGTATCACGCGGGACAGGGGCCATGGCTACACCTTC. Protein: CASSITRDRGHGYTF. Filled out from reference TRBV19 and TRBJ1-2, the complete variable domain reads DGGITQSPKYLFRKEGQNVTLSCEQNLNHDAMYWYRQDPGQGLRLIYYSQIVNDFQKGDIAEGYSVSREKKESFPLTVTSAQKNPTAFYLCASSITRDRGHGYTFGSGTRLTVV.